One and the same sample provided the 19 T cell receptor beta chains below, sequenced in a study of shared T cell receptors in the human thymus. The protocol was immunoSEQ multiplex PCR, while the TCRdb copy is restricted to in-frame clones and leaves out a portion. This table holds under 700,000 clones, approximately 80% found once. A further study also used this sample, focusing on human thymus T cells.

The specimen was thymocytes. The receptor set was obtained from a boy in the first two years of life with a congenital heart defect.

The rearrangement uses TRBV9 and TRBJ2-1, with D possibly being TRBD2 (5 bases). The CDR3 runs 13 residues. V was cut by 7 bases and J by 5 bases, with 13 bases left in between. Germline assignment: CDR1 SGDLS and CDR2 YYNGEE. The CDR3 sequence is CASSGGSHNEQFF. The CDR3 bases are TGTGCCAGCTCTGGCGGGTCCCACAATGAGCAGTTCTTC.

The V call is TRBV14, the J call TRBJ1-3; D unclear. The length of the CDR3 is 16 residues. CDR1 is SGHDN, CDR2 FVKESK, per germline. The V end was cut by 1 base, the J end by 4 bases, with 14 bases between. In DNA form, the CDR3 reads TGTGCCAGCAGCCAAGCCCTAGAGAGGGCCGGAAACACCATATATTTT. It yields the protein CASSQALERAGNTIYF.

This rearrangement joins TRBV6-1 to TRBJ1-5; weak D call: TRBD1 (6 bases). Looked up from germline, CDR1 is MNHNS and CDR2 is SASEGT. The CDR3 consists of 14 residues. The V gene lost 6 bases and the J gene lost 3 bases, with 12 bases spanning the gap. The CDR3, as DNA: TGTGCCAGCAGGGGGGCCAGTCCCAATCAGCCCCAGCATTTT. Its translation: CASRGASPNQPQHF.

This clone was observed a handful of times. The chain joins TRBV27 to TRBJ2-1; 10 bases fit TRBD2. The CDR3 runs to 16 residues. V trimming: 5 bases; J trimming: 7 bases; junction bases outside the gene matches: 11. Germline V gene data show CDR1 as MNHEY and CDR2 as SMNVEV (reference sequence). In DNA form, the CDR3 reads TGTGCCAGCAGTGCACGGCGTCTAGCGGGAGTAAATGAGCAGTTCTTC. It specifies CASSARRLAGVNEQFF.

The chain couples TRBV9 to TRBJ2-5; 10 bases fit TRBD2. Germline loops: CDR1 SGDLS, CDR2 YYNGEE. J lost 5 bases, V lost 4 bases, and 8 bases had no gene match. The CDR3 totals 15 residues. CDR3 in amino acids: CASSQLAGAIETQYF. CDR3 in DNA: TGTGCCAGCAGCCAGCTAGCGGGAGCCATCGAGACCCAGTACTTC.

This clone has a handful of counts. V is TRBV12-5 and J is TRBJ1-4; perhaps TRBD1 as D (5 bases). Trimming shortened V by 5 bases and J by 5 bases, and 9 bases separated the two germline ends. Germline V gene data show CDR1 as LGHNT and CDR2 as FRNRAP. This CDR3 spans 13 amino acids. The CDR3 bases are TGTGCTAGTGGTCACCAGGGAAATGAAAAACTGTTTTTT. This translates into CASGHQGNEKLFF.

Here the CDR3 reads CASSPGTRLDEQYF. CDR3 DNA sequence: TGTGCCAGCAGCCCAGGGACTAGATTAGACGAGCAGTACTTC. The V and J genes are TRBV11-1 and TRBJ2-7; 8 nucleotides align to TRBD2. CDR1 SGHAT and CDR2 FQDESV come from the germline V gene (reference sequence). CDR3 length: 14 residues. V lost 5 bases to trimming and J lost 5 bases; unmatched junction nucleotides: 8.

J is TRBJ2-1 and V is TRBV29-1; 8 bases match TRBD1. Germline V gene sequence: CDR1 SQVTM, CDR2 ANQGSEA. The V segment lost 4 bases and the J segment 3 bases; nucleotides outside the gene matches: 11. This CDR3 region has 16 residues. CDR3 nucleotide sequence: TGCAGCGTTGGGGTGCTAGGACAGGGTGACTACAATGAGCAGTTCTTC. It codes for CSVGVLGQGDYNEQFF.

V gene TRBV19 combines with J gene TRBJ2-7, with TRBD1 matching over 8 bases. Germline-derived CDR1 and CDR2 are LNHDA and SQIVND (reference sequence). V was pared by 9 bases and J by 2 bases, with 9 bases of the junction left unmatched. CDR3 length: 14 amino acids. CDR3 in DNA: TGTGCCAGAGGTAGCTGGGACAGGACCTACGAGCAGTACTTC. This codes for CARGSWDRTYEQYF.

The chain combines TRBV5-1 with TRBJ2-7; TRBD2 might be the D (5 bases). V was cut by 3 bases and J by 3 bases, with 13 bases left in between. Germline V lookup: CDR1 SGHRS, CDR2 YFSETQ. The CDR3 sequence is 14 residues long. The CDR3 DNA reads as TGCGCCAGCAGCTCAGAAGGTGGGAGCTACGAGCAGTACTTC. It translates to CASSSEGGSYEQYF.

The chain is built from TRBV25-1 and TRBJ2-4; TRBD1 aligns across 9 bases. Germline V lookup: CDR1 MGHDK, CDR2 SYGVNS. The CDR3 loop spans 14 amino acids. V lost 5 bases, J lost 8 bases, and 7 bases stayed unmatched. DNA of the CDR3: TGTGCCAGCAGTTTGGGACAGGGTGAGGACATTCAGTACTTC. Protein product: CASSLGQGEDIQYF.

This chain uses TRBV7-6 with TRBJ2-2, with TRBD2 as a possible D gene (5 bases). The V gene's germline CDR1 is SGHVS and CDR2 FNYEAQ. V gave up 10 bases and J gave up 0 bases, with 9 bases separating them. The CDR3 has 13 residues. The CDR3 DNA sequence: TGTGCCACCATGGAGGCGAACACCGGGGAGCTGTTTTTT. Translated: CATMEANTGELFF.

This clone turned up a few times. CDR3 DNA sequence: TGCGCCAGCAGCCCGGGACTAGCGGGTGCCGGGGAGCTGTTTTTT. Protein product: CASSPGLAGAGELFF. The genes are TRBV10-2 and TRBJ2-2; TRBD2 matches 12 bases. V lost 6 bases and J lost 6; bases outside the gene matches: 5. This CDR3 has 15 amino acids. Germline lookup yields CDR1 WSHSY and CDR2 SAAADI.

This chain's CDR3 is CASSSRGENQPQHF. DNA for the CDR3: TGTGCCAGCAGCTCAAGGGGTGAGAATCAGCCCCAGCATTTT. The chain is built from TRBV11-2 and TRBJ1-5; TRBD1 is a possible D gene (5 bases). Germline loops: CDR1 SGHAT, CDR2 FQNNGV. CDR3 length equals 14 residues. Trimming shortened V by 4 bases and J by 4 bases, and 11 bases separated the two germline ends.

This chain joins TRBV5-4 and TRBJ2-7; possible D gene TRBD1, 6 bases. Germline lookup yields CDR1 SGHNT and CDR2 YYREEE (reference sequence). The V and J ends lost 4 bases and 1 base respectively, with 18 bases between them. The CDR3 totals 16 residues. In DNA, the CDR3 is TGTGCCAGCAGCGCCGGACAGCCGAAGGGTTCCTACGAGCAGTACTTC. It encodes CASSAGQPKGSYEQYF.

This sequence joins TRBV19 and TRBJ2-7; the match to TRBD2 covers 12 bases. Germline lookup yields CDR1 LNHDA and CDR2 SQIVND (reference sequence). Trimming cost V 7 bases and J 2 bases; bases outside gene matches: 9. The CDR3 has 16 residues. In DNA, the CDR3 is TGTGCCAGTACCCCGACTAGCGGGAGTGGGACCTACGAGCAGTACTTC. Its protein is CASTPTSGSGTYEQYF.

This chain uses TRBV7-9 with TRBJ1-2; maybe TRBD1 (5 bases). The germline V gene encodes CDR1 SEHNR and CDR2 FQNEAQ (reference sequence). The CDR3 loop spans 15 amino acids. V lost 0 bases, J lost 8 bases, and 16 bases lay in between. The CDR3: CASSLASDTAEGYTF. The CDR3 DNA follows: TGTGCCAGCAGCTTAGCATCGGACACCGCCGAGGGCTACACCTTC.

The V gene is TRBV29-1, the J gene TRBJ2-1, with TRBD2 matching 10 bases. The germline gives CDR1 SQVTM, CDR2 ANQGSEA. Trimming at V came to 6 bases and at J to 3 bases, leaving 23 bases not matched to a gene. CDR3 length: 20 amino acids. CDR3 coding DNA: TGCAGCGTGAGTCCCCCTAGCGGGAGATCGTACTACTACTACTACAATGAGCAGTTCTTC. This codes for CSVSPPSGRSYYYYYNEQFF.

The chain carries TRBV5-1 and TRBJ2-7; 16 nucleotides align to TRBD2. CDR1 and CDR2 from the germline V gene are SGHRS and YFSETQ. The V and J ends lost 2 bases and 4 bases, in that order; junction bases with no gene match: 15. The CDR3 extends over 20 amino acids. In DNA, the CDR3 is TGCGCCAGCAGCTTAAAGGACAGTCCCGGGACTAGCGGGAGGGGATACGAGCAGTACTTC. Translating it yields CASSLKDSPGTSGRGYEQYF.